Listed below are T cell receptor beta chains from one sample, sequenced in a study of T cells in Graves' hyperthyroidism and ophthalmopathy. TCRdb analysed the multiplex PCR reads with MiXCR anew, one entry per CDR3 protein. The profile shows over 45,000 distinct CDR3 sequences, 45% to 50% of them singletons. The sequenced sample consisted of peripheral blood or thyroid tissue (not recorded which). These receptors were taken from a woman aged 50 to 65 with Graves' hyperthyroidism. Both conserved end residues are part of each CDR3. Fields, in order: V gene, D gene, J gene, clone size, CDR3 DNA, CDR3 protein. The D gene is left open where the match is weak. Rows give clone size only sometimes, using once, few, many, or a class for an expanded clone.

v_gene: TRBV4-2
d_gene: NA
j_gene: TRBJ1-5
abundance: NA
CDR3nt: TGTGCCAGCAGCCTTGGCAGTAGCAATCAGCCCCAGCATTTT
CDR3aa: CASSLGSSNQPQHF

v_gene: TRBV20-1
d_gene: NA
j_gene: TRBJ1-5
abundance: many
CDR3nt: TGCAGTGTGCAAGATAGCAATCAGCCCCAGCATTTT
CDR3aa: CSVQDSNQPQHF

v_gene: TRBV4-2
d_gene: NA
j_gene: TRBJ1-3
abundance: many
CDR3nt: TGTGCCAGCAGCCATCAGACCGCCGCCTCTGGAAACACCATATATTTT
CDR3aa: CASSHQTAASGNTIYF

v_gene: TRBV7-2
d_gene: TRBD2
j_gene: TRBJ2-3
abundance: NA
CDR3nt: TGTGCCGGCAGCTCCCCCCGAGGACTAGCGGGGTTCGCAGATACGCAGTATTTT
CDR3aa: CAGSSPRGLAGFADTQYF

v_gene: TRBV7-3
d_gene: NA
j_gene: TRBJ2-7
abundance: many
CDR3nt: TGTGCCAGCAGCTTAACATCTCTCAGCGAGCAGTACTTC
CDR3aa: CASSLTSLSEQYF

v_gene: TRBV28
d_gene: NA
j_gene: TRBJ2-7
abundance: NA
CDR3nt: TGTGCCGGGTCCTGGAGGGGATATGAGCAGTACTTC
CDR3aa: CAGSWRGYEQYF

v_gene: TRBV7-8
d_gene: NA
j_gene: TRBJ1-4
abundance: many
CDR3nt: TGTGCCAGCAGCTTAGGATCCACTAATGAAAAACTGTTTTTT
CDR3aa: CASSLGSTNEKLFF

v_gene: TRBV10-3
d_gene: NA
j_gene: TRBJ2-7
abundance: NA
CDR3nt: TGTGCCATCAGTGATGGCGGGATCACCGACGAGCAGTACTTC
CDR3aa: CAISDGGITDEQYF

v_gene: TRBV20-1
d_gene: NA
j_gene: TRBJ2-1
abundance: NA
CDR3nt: TGCAGTGCTAGAAGGAAGCGGACCCGAGCCCACAATGAGCAGTTCTTC
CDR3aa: CSARRKRTRAHNEQFF

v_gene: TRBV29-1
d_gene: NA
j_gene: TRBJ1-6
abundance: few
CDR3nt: TGCAGCGTTGGGACAGACTATAATTCACCCCTCCACTTT
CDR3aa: CSVGTDYNSPLHF

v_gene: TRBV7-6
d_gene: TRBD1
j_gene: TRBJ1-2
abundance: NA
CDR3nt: TGTGCCAGCAGTTGCGCGAAACCGGGACAGGGATCGTATGGCTACACCTTC
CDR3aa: CASSCAKPGQGSYGYTF

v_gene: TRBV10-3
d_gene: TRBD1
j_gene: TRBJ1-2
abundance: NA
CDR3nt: TGTGCCATCAAACCAGGGGTAGGGGGCGACTATGGCTACACCTTC
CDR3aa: CAIKPGVGGDYGYTF

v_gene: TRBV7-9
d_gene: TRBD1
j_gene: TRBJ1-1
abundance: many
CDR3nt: TGTGCCAGCAGCTTACTAGAAGGGGGCAGGGACACTGAAGCTTTCTTT
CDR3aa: CASSLLEGGRDTEAFF

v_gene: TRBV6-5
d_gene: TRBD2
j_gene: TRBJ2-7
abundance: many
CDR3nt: TGTGCCACCAGGGGGGATCTAGCGGGAGTGATCTACGAGCAGTACTTC
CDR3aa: CATRGDLAGVIYEQYF

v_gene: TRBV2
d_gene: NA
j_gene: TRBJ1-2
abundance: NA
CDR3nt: TGTGCCAGCAGTTGGACGGCCTATGGCTACACCTTC
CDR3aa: CASSWTAYGYTF

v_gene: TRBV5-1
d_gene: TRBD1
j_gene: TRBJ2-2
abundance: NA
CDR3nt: TGCGCCAGCAGCTCGCCGGGACAGGGAAGCGGGGAGCTGTTTTTT
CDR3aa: CASSSPGQGSGELFF

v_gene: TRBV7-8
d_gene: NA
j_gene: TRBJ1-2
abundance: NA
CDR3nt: TGTGCCAGCAGCTTCTCAGGGAGCGGCTACACCTTC
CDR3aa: CASSFSGSGYTF

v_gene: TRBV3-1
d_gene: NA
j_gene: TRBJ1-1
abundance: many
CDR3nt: TGTGCCAGCAGCCAAGGGGTCACTGAAGCTTTCTTT
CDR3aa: CASSQGVTEAFF

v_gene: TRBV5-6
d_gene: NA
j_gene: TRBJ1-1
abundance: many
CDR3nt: TGTGCCAGCAGCTTTGCCCCTTTTGGGGAAGCTTCCTTT
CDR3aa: CASSFAPFGEASF

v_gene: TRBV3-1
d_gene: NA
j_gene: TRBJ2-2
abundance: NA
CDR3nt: TGTGCCAGCAGCCGTTCCTCCGGGGAGCTGTTTTTT
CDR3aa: CASSRSSGELFF

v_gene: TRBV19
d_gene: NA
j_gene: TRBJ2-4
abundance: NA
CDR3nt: TGTGCCAGTAGTACCAAGGCAAACATTCAGTACTTC
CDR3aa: CASSTKANIQYF

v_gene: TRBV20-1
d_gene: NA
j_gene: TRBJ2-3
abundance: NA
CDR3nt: TGCAGTGCTAGAGATCGTGGGACGGCCTCAGATACGCAGTATTTT
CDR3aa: CSARDRGTASDTQYF

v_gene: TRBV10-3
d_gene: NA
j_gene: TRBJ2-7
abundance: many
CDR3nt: TGTGCCATGCGGCGGTACGCTAGCTCCTACGAGCAGTACTTC
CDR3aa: CAMRRYASSYEQYF

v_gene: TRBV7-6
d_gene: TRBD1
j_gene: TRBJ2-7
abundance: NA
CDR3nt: TGTGCCAGCAGCTTTCCCCCGGGACAGCACTACGAGCAGTACTTC
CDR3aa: CASSFPPGQHYEQYF

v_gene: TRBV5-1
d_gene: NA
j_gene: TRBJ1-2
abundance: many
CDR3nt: TGCGCCAGCAGCTTGGATGGGTTCAGCTATGGCTACACCTTC
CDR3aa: CASSLDGFSYGYTF

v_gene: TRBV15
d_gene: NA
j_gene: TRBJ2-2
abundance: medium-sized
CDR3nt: TGTGCCACCCTGGGCAAACTAAACACCGGGGAGCTGTTTTTT
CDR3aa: CATLGKLNTGELFF

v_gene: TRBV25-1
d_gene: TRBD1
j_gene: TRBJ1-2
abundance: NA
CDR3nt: TGTGCCTGCAGTGCTGGCTCAGGACAGGTCTATGGCTACACCTTC
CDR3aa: CACSAGSGQVYGYTF

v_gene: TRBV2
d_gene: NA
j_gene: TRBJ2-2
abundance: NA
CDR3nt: TGTGCCAGCAATGAGTATGTCGGGGGGCTGTTTTTT
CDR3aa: CASNEYVGGLFF